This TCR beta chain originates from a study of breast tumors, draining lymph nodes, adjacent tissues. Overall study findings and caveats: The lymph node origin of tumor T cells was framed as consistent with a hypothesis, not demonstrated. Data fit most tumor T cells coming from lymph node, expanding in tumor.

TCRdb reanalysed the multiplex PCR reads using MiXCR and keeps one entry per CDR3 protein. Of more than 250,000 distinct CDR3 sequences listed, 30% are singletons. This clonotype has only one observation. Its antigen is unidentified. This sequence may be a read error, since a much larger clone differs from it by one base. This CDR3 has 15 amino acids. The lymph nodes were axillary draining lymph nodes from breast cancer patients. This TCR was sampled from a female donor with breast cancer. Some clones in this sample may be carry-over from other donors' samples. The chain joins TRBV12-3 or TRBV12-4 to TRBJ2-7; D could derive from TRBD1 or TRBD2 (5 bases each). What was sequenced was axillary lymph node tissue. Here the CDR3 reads CASSLTPAGTHEQCF. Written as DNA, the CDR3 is TGTGCCAGCAGTTTGACTCCCGCCGGGACCCACGAGCAGTGCTTC.